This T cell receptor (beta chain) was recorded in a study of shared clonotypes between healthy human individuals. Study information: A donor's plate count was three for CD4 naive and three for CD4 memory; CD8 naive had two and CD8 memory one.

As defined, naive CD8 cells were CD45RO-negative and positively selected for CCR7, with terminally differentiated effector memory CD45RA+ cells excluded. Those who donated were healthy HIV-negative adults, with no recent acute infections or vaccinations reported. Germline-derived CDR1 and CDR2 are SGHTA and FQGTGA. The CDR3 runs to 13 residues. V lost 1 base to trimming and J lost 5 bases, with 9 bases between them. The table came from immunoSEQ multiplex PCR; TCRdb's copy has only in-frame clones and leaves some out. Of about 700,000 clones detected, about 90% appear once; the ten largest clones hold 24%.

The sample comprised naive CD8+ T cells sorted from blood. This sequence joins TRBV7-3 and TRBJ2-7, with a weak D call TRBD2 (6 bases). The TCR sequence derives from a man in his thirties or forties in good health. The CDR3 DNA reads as TGTGCCAGCAGCTTAAGCGGGGCCCACGAGCAGTACTTC. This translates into CASSLSGAHEQYF.